This T cell receptor beta chain is drawn from a study of T cell responses to AZD1222 COVID-19 vaccine. General observations from the study: Donors skewed white British and female; clonal diversity was possibly underestimated. Spike-specific TCR breadth and depth were elevated following two AZD1222 doses. Researchers report vaccine-associated CD4 TCRs spanning spike, with dominance at 160-218 and 743-854. Repertoire sampling happened only post peak T cell response.

Remarks on this clone: No antigen is known for it.

The V gene lost 6 bases and the J gene lost 7 bases, with 9 bases spanning the gap. Germline CDR1 WSHSY, CDR2 SAAADI. The CDR3 loop spans 11 amino acids. Measured with immunoSEQ multiplex PCR; TCRdb has only the in-frame clones, and not every one. The sample includes around 65,000 clones, less than 90% of them seen just once. The sequence was obtained from an adult who received the AZD1222 COVID-19 vaccine. V is TRBV10-2 and J is TRBJ1-2; no reliable D call. The sequencing here drew on peripheral blood, taken 28 days after the second AZD1222 dose. CDR3 sequence reads: CASSQRGGYTF. The CDR3 DNA sequence: TGCGCCAGCAGCCAAAGAGGTGGCTACACCTTC.